Sequencing of this T cell receptor beta chain was carried out in a study of cytomegalovirus exposure and HLA in healthy donors. Primers included in the PCR were 60 Vbeta and 13 Jbeta primers. The protocol was immunoSEQ multiplex PCR, while the TCRdb copy is restricted to in-frame clones and leaves out a portion. Of 90,000 to 150,000 clones listed, 50% to 65% are singletons. CDR3 length equals 17 residues. The V end was cut by 5 bases, the J end by 3 bases, with 23 bases between. Germline CDR1 and CDR2: SEHNR and FQNEAQ (reference sequence). The origin of this receptor is a man in his forties in good health and CMV-seropositive. The sample taken for sequencing was PBMCs. The chain links TRBV7-9 to TRBJ2-7, with a weak D call TRBD1 (6 bases). CDR3: CASSPRTAQGTVYEQYF. The CDR3 coding sequence is TGTGCCAGCAGCCCACGGACCGCACAGGGTACCGTCTACGAGCAGTACTTC.